The clone carrying this TCR beta chain was picked up many times. No antigen is known for it. Amplified TCR beta CDR3 regions came from RNA transcripts. The HTBI primer set drove a first-round RT-PCR of the TCR CDR3. Each CDR3 protein is one row after TCRdb ran MiXCR on the multiplex PCR reads. In the table there are some 360,000 distinct CDR3 sequences, about 15% of which are singletons. Lactation, pregnancy, other autoimmune disease or uncontrolled infection led to exclusion of patients. This sample was included in a study of T cells in Graves' hyperthyroidism and ophthalmopathy. Study-level findings and limits: Most expanded thyroid clonotypes above 0.001 recurred in blood. Ophthalmopathy was told apart from stable hyperthyroidism by a 13 V-J model. Ophthalmopathy was model-predicted a median roughly 6.5 months pre-onset.

This CDR3 contains 14 residues. CDR1 is SGHNT and CDR2 is YENEEA in the germline V gene. The germline V and J ends were trimmed by 1 base and 0 bases, with 7 bases remaining between them. Material for sequencing was blood. The sequence came from a woman aged 55-70 years with Graves' hyperthyroidism. The chain links TRBV11-3 to TRBJ2-7; D ambiguous. The CDR3 spells CASSLVASSYEQYF. The CDR3, as DNA: TGTGCCAGCAGCTTAGTTGCCAGCTCCTACGAGCAGTACTTC.